Given below is one T cell receptor beta chain in context. There is no known antigen for this receptor. No much larger clone is present one base from it, and per-base qualities are unavailable. CDR1 is given as MRHNA and CDR2 as SNTAGT, both from the germline V gene. The CDR3 starts with the cysteine, ends with the phenylalanine, and has 13 residues. The CDR3 DNA has 39 bases and is translated from base 1. The V end gives up 5 bases and the J end 6 bases, leaving 3 bases in the junction not matched to a gene. Patients with autoimmune disease history or receiving systemic immunosuppression were excluded from the trial. Peripheral blood for TCR sequencing was collected from all dose cohorts at baseline, on cycle 4 day 1, and on cycle 7 day 1. Samples came from an open-label, multicenter, first-in-human phase I dose-escalation trial of ivuxolimab. The trial enrolled adults with locally advanced or metastatic head and neck squamous cell, hepatocellular, melanoma or renal cell carcinoma. Before TCR sequencing, CD4+ and CD8+ T cells were separately sorted from peripheral blood.

The sample originates from a study of OX40 agonist ivuxolimab in advanced cancers. For the study in its entirety: Ivuxolimab was an agonistic, fully human IgG2 monoclonal antibody directed against OX40 (CD134), a costimulatory receptor. Intravenous ivuxolimab was administered to patients every 2 weeks at six dose levels: 0.01, 0.1, 0.3, 1.5, 3 and 10 mg/kg. The purpose of peripheral TCRbeta sequencing was to test whether ivuxolimab changed TCR sequence diversity and led to clonal T-cell expansion. A male proportion of about 79% and a mean age of approximately 62 years, ranging from about 20 to 79, were recorded for the dose-escalation cohort. Three dose-escalation patients achieved partial responses, one with hepatocellular carcinoma and two with cutaneous melanoma. Among the approximately 54 dose-escalation patients, some 20 had hepatocellular carcinoma, around 15 melanoma, 9 renal cell carcinoma and 9 head and neck cancer. Prior anti-PD-1, anti-PD-L1 or anti-CTLA-4 therapy was permitted, and checkpoint inhibitors had been received by approximately 39% of dose-escalation patients. The paper reports the monotherapy dose-escalation portion (N of about 50 patients) of the phase I ivuxolimab trial. Study-level results and caveats: In the 0.1-3.0 mg/kg groups, partial responders had among the lowest normalized peripheral clonal expansion, particularly in CD8+ T cells. At doses of 0.1 to 3.0 mg/kg, clonal expansion of both CD4+ and CD8+ blood T cells was observed from baseline to week 6. On average, CD8+ T cells showed more expanded clones than CD4+ T cells after ivuxolimab. Low levels of normalized T-cell clonal expansion were also seen in some nonresponding patients. Which antigens the clonally expanded peripheral T cells were specific for was not determined.

To sequence the TCRbeta CDR3 region, genomic DNA was isolated from the sorted cells. The immunoSEQ Assay was used for sequencing of TCRbeta CDR3 regions. TCRdb holds this immuneACCESS table with in-frame rearrangements only. Some clones are missing; in checked studies, unresolved V genes explain under half, and the rest has no known cause. This sample holds more than 60,000 clones; 85% to 90% were observed only once. 14% of the sample goes to the ten largest clones. The starting material was CD4+ or CD8+ T cells sorted from blood, obtained in a trial of the OX40 agonist ivuxolimab. The V gene is TRBV6-4 and the J gene is TRBJ2-7, with 11 bases in between that match TRBD2. This TCR came from an adult with an advanced solid tumor such as melanoma, head and neck, liver or kidney cancer. The CDR3 in this case is CASSSTSGSEQYF. DNA sequence: TGTGCCAGCAGTTCCACTAGCGGGAGCGAGCAGTACTTC.